The present T cell receptor beta chain was sequenced within a study of shared clonotypes between healthy human individuals. Study in general: Plates per donor: three CD4 naive, three CD4 memory, two CD8 naive, one CD8 memory.

The assay was immunoSEQ multiplex PCR, and TCRdb's table has in-frame clones only and misses some. The sample holds about 360,000 clones; more than 60% are singletons and the top ten take roughly 10%. Per the germline V gene, CDR1 is SGHTA and CDR2 is FQGNSA. The CDR3 covers 16 residues. V was shortened by 5 bases and J by 5 bases, with 18 bases between the two germline ends. Sequencing input: memory CD4+ T cells sorted from blood. Subset described: CD45RA-negative fraction. This sequence originates from a man aged 25 to 40 in good health. The genes are TRBV7-2 and TRBJ2-2; a possible D gene is TRBD2 (5 bases). DNA of the CDR3: TGTGCCAGCAGCCACATATTACTGTCGGGGACCGGGGAGCTGTTTTTT. Its translation is CASSHILLSGTGELFF.